The clone carrying this T cell receptor beta chain occurred a few times. CDR1 SGHVS and CDR2 FQNEAQ come from the germline V gene. The CDR3 covers 14 residues. V shed 5 bases and J shed 5 bases, with 15 bases lying between them. Sequencing was performed with immunoSEQ multiplex PCR; in TCRdb, only in-frame clones are kept and a portion is missing. The sample gives some 12,000 clones, around 83% of which show up once; approximately 30% is in the top ten. This sample was included in a study of T cell repertoires in MIS-A myocarditis. The sequence came from a man aged 18 to 29 with fulminant myocarditis from multisystem inflammatory syndrome in adults (MIS-A) after COVID-19. Sequencing was carried out using right ventricle heart tissue obtained at autopsy. This chain joins TRBV7-8 and TRBJ2-5; D is unresolved. CDR3 in amino acids: CASSPTRKRETQYF. The CDR3 region has the DNA TGTGCCAGCAGCCCCACCCGCAAAAGGGAGACCCAGTACTTC. Drawing the rest from reference TRBV7-8 and TRBJ2-5, the complete variable domain is GAGVSQSPRYKVAKRGQDVALRCDPISGHVSLFWYQQALGQGPEFLTYFQNEAQLDKSGLPSDRFFAERPEGSVSTLKIQRTQQEDSAVYLCASSPTRKRETQYFGPGTRLLVL.